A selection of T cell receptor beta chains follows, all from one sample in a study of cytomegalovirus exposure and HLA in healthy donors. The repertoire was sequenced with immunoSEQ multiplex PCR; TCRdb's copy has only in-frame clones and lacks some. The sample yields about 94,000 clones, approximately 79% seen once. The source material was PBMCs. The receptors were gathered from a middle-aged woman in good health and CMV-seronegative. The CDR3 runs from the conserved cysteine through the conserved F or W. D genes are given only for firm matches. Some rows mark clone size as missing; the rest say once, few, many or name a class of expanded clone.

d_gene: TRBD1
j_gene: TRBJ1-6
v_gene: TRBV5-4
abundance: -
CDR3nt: TGTGCCAGCAGCCTGGGGACAGGGGGGACTAGTTCACCCCTCCACTTT
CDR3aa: CASSLGTGGTSSPLHF

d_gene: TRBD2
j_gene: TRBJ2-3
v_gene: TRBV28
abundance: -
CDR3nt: TGTGCCAGCAGTTTATCGGTGGCGGGGGAGACAGATACGCAGTATTTT
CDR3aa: CASSLSVAGETDTQYF

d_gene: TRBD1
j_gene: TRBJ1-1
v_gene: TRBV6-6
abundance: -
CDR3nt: TGTGCCAGCAGATCCACAGGGGCGCGCACTGAAGCTTTCTTT
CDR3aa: CASRSTGARTEAFF

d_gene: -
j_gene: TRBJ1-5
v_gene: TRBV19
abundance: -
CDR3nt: TGTGCCAGTAGTATAGTAACAGGGTCTGGTTGGCAGCCCCAGCATTTT
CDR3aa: CASSIVTGSGWQPQHF

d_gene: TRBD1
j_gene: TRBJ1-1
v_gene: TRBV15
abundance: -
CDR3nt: TGTGCCACCAGCAGAGCGGGGACAGGGTATGAAGCTTTCTTT
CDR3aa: CATSRAGTGYEAFF

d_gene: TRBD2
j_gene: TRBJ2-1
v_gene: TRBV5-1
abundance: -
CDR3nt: TGCGCCAGCAGCATAGCGGGGATACTCAGTGAGCAGTTCTTC
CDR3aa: CASSIAGILSEQFF

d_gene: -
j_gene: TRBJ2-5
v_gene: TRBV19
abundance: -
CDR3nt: TGTGCCACGGGGGAAGAGACCCAGTACTTC
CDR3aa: CATGEETQYF

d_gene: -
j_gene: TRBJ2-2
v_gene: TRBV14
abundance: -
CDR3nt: TGTGCCAGCAGCCAAGAAGTGGGGGCAGACACCGGGGAGCTGTTTTTT
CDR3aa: CASSQEVGADTGELFF

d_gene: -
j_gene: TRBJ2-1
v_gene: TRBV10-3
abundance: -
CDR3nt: TGTGCCATCAGCCAGTCAGGGAACGAGCAGTTCTTC
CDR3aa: CAISQSGNEQFF

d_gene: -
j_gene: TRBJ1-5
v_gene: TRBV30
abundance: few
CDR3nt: TGTGCCTGGAGTGTACAGGGCAATCAGCCCCAGCATTTT
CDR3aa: CAWSVQGNQPQHF

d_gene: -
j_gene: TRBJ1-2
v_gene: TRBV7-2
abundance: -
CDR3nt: TGTGCCAGCAGCGTACAGGGCGGGCTATTCTATGGCTACACCTTC
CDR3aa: CASSVQGGLFYGYTF

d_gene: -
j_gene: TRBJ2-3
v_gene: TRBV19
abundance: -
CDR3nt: TGTGCCAGTAGCCTTCGTGGCAGGGTGGTTGCAGATACGCAGTATTTT
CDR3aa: CASSLRGRVVADTQYF

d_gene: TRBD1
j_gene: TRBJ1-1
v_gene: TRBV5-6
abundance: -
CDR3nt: TGTGCCAGCAGCTTTACAGGGGGTACTGAAGCTTTCTTT
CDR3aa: CASSFTGGTEAFF

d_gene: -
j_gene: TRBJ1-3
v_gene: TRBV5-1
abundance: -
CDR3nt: TGCGCCAGCAGCTTGACAGGGAAGAGCTCTGGAAACACCATATATTTT
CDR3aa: CASSLTGKSSGNTIYF

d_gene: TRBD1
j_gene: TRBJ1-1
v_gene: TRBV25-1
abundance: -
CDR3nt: TGTGCCAGCAGTGATCCTCGGACAGGCGACACTGAAGCTTTCTTT
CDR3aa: CASSDPRTGDTEAFF

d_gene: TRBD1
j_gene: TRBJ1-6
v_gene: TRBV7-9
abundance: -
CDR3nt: TGTGCCAGCAGCTTGGGACAGGGGAGGAACCTCCACTTT
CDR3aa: CASSLGQGRNLHF

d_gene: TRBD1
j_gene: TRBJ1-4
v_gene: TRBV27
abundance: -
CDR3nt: TGTGCCAGCAAACTCAGAAACACAGGGGTCGGGGAAAAACTGTTTTTT
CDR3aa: CASKLRNTGVGEKLFF

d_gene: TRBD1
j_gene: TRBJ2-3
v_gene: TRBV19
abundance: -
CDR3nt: TGTGCCAGTAGTGAACAGGGGGCCCCGAGCACAGATACGCAGTATTTT
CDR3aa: CASSEQGAPSTDTQYF

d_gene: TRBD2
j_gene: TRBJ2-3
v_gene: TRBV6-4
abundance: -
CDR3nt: TGTGCCAGCAGTGACCTTCCCGGGGGGGCAGATACGCAGTATTTT
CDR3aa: CASSDLPGGADTQYF

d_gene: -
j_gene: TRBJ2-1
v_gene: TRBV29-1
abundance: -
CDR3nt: TGCATCGTCGGCGGGATCGGGCGATGGCTCTTC
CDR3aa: CIVGGIGRWLF

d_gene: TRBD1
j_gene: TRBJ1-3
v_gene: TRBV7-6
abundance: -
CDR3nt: TGTGCCAGCAGCAAGGGACAGGGGTCTGGAAACACCATATATTTT
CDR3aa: CASSKGQGSGNTIYF